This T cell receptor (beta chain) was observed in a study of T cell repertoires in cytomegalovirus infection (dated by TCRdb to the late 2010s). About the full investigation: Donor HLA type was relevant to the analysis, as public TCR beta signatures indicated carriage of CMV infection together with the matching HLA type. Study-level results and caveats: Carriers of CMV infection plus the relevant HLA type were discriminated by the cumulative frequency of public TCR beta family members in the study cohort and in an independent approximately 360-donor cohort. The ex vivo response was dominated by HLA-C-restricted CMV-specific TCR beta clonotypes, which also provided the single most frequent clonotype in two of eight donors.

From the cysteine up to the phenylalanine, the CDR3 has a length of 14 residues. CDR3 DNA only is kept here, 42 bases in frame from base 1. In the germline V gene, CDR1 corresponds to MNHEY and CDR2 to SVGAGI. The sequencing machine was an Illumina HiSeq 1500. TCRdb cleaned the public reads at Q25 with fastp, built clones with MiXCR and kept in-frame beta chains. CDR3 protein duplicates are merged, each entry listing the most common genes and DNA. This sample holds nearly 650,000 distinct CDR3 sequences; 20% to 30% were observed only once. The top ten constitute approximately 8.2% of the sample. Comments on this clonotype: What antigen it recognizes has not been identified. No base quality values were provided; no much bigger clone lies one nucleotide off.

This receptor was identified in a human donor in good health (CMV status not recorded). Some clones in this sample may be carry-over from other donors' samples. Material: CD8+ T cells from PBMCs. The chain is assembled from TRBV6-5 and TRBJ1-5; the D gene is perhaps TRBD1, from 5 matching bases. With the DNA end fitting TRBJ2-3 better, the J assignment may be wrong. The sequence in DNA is TGTGCCAGCAGTTACTCGGCAGGGATCCAGCCCCAGTATTTT. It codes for CASSYSAGIQPQYF.